This T cell receptor beta chain was identified in a study of blood T cell repertoires in COVID-19. This clone has only one observation. Sequencing was performed with immunoSEQ multiplex PCR; in TCRdb, only in-frame clones are kept and a portion is missing. The table lists approximately 300,000 clones, about 85% of them singletons. Sequenced input: PBMCs or T cells enriched from blood (not recorded which). The receptor comes from a woman in her twenties or thirties who had been exposed to COVID-19.

The CDR3 region is CASSHAGQSSYNEQFF. DNA for the CDR3: TGTGCCAGCAGCCACGCGGGACAGAGCTCCTACAATGAGCAGTTCTTC. The chain has TRBV3-1 (or the pseudogene TRBV3-2) and TRBJ2-1; possibly TRBD1 for D (7 bases). CDR3 length: 16 amino acids. The germline V and J ends were trimmed by 3 bases and 0 bases, with 12 bases remaining between them. The V gene's germline CDR1 is LGHDT and CDR2 YNNKEL (reference sequence).